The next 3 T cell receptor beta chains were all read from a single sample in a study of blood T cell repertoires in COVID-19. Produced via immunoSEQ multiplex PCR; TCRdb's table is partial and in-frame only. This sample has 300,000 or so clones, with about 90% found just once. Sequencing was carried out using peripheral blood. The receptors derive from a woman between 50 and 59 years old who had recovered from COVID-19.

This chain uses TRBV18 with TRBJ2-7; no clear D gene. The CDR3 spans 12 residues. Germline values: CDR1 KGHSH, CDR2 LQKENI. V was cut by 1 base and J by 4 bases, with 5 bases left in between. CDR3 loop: CASSPREYEQYF. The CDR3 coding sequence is TGTGCCAGCTCACCACGCGAGTACGAGCAGTACTTC.

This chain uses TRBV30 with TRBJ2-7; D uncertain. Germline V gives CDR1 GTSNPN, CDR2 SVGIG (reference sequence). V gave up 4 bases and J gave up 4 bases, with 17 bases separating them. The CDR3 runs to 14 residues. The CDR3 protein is CAWTRTGAGYEQYF. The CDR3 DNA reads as TGTGCCTGGACCCGTACTGGTGCTGGTTACGAGCAGTACTTC.

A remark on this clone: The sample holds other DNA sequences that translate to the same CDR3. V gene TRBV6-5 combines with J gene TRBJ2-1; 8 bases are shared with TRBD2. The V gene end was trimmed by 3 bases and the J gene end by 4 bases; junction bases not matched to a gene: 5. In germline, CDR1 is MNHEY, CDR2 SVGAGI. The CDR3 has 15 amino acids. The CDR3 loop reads CASSYRGLGYNEQFF. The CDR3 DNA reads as TGTGCCAGCAGTTATAGGGGACTAGGGTACAATGAGCAGTTCTTC.